The clone carrying this TCR beta chain was found a few times. This specimen comes from a study of blood T cell repertoires in COVID-19. About the study: Some COVID-19 samples were acute and others convalescent; all came from the United States, Italy and Spain. Sample material is recorded as cDNA or gDNA derived from T cells, B-cell-depleted T cells, or PBMCs.

The CDR3 runs to 15 residues. Germline CDR1 and CDR2: SGHVS and FQNEAQ. Trimming removed 1 base at V and 4 bases at J, with 13 bases between. Under the authors' procedure: Amplification from reference gene primers served as the basis for estimated nucleated cell counts. Sequencing used immunoSEQ multiplex PCR; TCRdb keeps in-frame clones, though not all of them. V, J and clone size reflect that table, while D and trimming were determined from the DNA. This repertoire shows around 140,000 clones, approximately 89% found once; its top ten account for about 1.6%. The sample was peripheral blood. The receptor comes from a human donor in a cohort sampled during active COVID-19. The rearrangement joins TRBV7-8 to TRBJ1-2; no firm D call. CDR3 nucleotides: TGTGCCAGCAGCTTAGTAACGGAGAATCTCTATGGCTACACCTTC. The encoded protein is CASSLVTENLYGYTF.